This T cell receptor (beta chain) came from a study of neurological immune-mediated disorders. cDNA synthesis was performed by 5'RACE with 10-nucleotide random UMIs. TCRdb re-derived calls from the 5' RACE reads in MiXCR, one entry per CDR3 protein. Among 65,000 to 95,000 distinct CDR3 sequences listed, 5.8% were seen once. The table lists this clonotype with many counts. The antigen is unknown. Study-level results: Across subjects, expanded clones had no CDR3 amino acid sequences in common, pointing to private repertoires in all groups. For the multiple sclerosis repertoire cluster, no association with any clinical or MRI feature was found.

Time point given: longitudinal time-point 2. Where libraries were unsorted, they were derived from 2 million PBMCs stored at -80 degrees C. This CDR3 region has 14 residues. Germline lookup yields CDR1 LNHNV and CDR2 YYDKDF (reference sequence). Trimming left V 5 bases short and J 1 base short, with 11 bases between. The sequenced sample consisted of PBMCs. The gene calls are TRBV15 and TRBJ1-1; the D gene is possibly TRBD1 (5 bases). The receptor was derived from a woman aged 60-75 years with multiple sclerosis. The CDR3 nucleotides are TGTGCCACCAGCCCGGGGGGGGAGAACACTGAAGCTTTCTTT. It specifies CATSPGGENTEAFF.